This T cell receptor (beta chain) was profiled in a study of T cell changes during pregnancy in multiple sclerosis. The repertoire was sequenced with immunoSEQ multiplex PCR; TCRdb's copy has only in-frame clones and lacks some. The data show around 56,000 clones, with 90% seen just once and approximately 2.3% held by the top ten. This sequence was found in a female donor in good health, enrolled as a control in a pregnancy study. The starting material was peripheral blood, obtained in the first trimester of pregnancy.

DNA for the CDR3: TGTGCCAGTAGTATATCGACAGGGATGGGTAATTCACCCCTCCACTTT. The encoded protein is CASSISTGMGNSPLHF. V and J are TRBV19 and TRBJ1-6; 7 bases map to TRBD1. The V gene end was trimmed by 2 bases and the J gene end by 6 bases; junction bases not matched to a gene: 7. The CDR3 runs to 16 residues. Looked up from germline, CDR1 is LNHDA and CDR2 is SQIVND (reference sequence).